Following are 17 T cell receptor beta chains from one sample sequenced in a study of blood T cells in healthy people across ages. Then a second PCR, running about 7 to 11 cycles, was carried out with a sample-barcoded 5' primer and a J-beta primer mix. TCRdb processed the 5' RACE reads anew with MiXCR; each CDR3 protein has one entry. The profile shows about 1.5 million distinct CDR3 sequences, around 40% of them singletons. Sequenced input: blood. These receptors were obtained from a woman aged 18-29 years in good health.

The chain couples TRBV6-2 or TRBV6-3 to TRBJ2-1; 12 nucleotides line up with TRBD2. The length of the CDR3 is 13 residues. The germline CDR1 and CDR2 sequences are MNHEY and SVGEGT. Trimming removed 5 bases from V and 12 bases from J; junction bases left unmatched: 5. CDR3 region: CASSPGLAGRQFF. The CDR3 DNA follows: TGTGCCAGCAGTCCTGGACTAGCGGGACGGCAGTTCTTC.

In regard to this clonotype: A much bigger clone sits one base away, suggesting this may be a read error. The chain joins TRBV12-3 or TRBV12-4 to TRBJ1-2; TRBD1 is a possible D gene (6 bases). The CDR3 has 13 residues. CDR3: CASSRTVYYSYTF. CDR3 coding DNA: TGTGCCAGCAGTAGGACAGTCTACTATAGCTACACCTTC.

This clonotype was observed a handful of times. This chain links TRBV4-2 with TRBJ2-3; the D gene is possibly TRBD2 (5 bases). Germline values: CDR1 LGHNA, CDR2 YNFKEQ. CDR3 length: 17 residues. Trimming pared 1 base from V and 4 bases from J, leaving 18 bases between. CDR3 amino acids: CASSQAGIVPGSDTQYF. CDR3 sequence (DNA): TGTGCCAGCAGCCAAGCGGGAATTGTGCCGGGGTCAGATACGCAGTATTTT.

J is TRBJ1-1 and V is TRBV28, with TRBD1 matching 9 bases. The CDR3 spans 14 residues. Germline assignment: CDR1 MDHEN and CDR2 SYDVKM. The V segment lost 6 bases and the J segment 4 bases; nucleotides outside the gene matches: 6. CDR3 DNA sequence: TGTGCCAGCAGGCGGGACAGGGTAGCCACTGAAGCTTTCTTT. This encodes CASRRDRVATEAFF.

This clonotype was counted only a few times. This sequence joins TRBV9 and TRBJ2-1; TRBD2 matches at 8 bases. CDR3 length: 15 amino acids. Germline V gene sequence: CDR1 SGDLS, CDR2 YYNGEE. The ends lost 6 bases at V and 4 bases at J; junction bases unmatched: 9. CDR3 loop: CASTVGGGYYNEQFF. CDR3 nucleotide sequence: TGTGCCAGCACCGTGGGCGGGGGGTATTACAATGAGCAGTTCTTC.

This clonotype came up a few times. The V call is TRBV10-3, the J call TRBJ1-2; 9 bases are shared with TRBD1. Trimming removed 0 bases from V and 7 bases from J; junction bases left unmatched: 6. Germline lookup yields CDR1 ENHRY and CDR2 SYGVKD. The CDR3 spans 15 residues. CDR3 protein: CAISESVTGGSGYTF. CDR3 in DNA: TGTGCCATCAGTGAGTCGGTAACAGGGGGCTCTGGCTACACCTTC.

The chain is built from TRBV29-1 and TRBJ2-1; 8 nucleotides match TRBD2. The V and J ends lost 0 bases and 6 bases, in that order; junction bases with no gene match: 7. Looked up from germline, CDR1 is SQVTM and CDR2 is ANQGSEA. CDR3 size: 15 residues. The CDR3 DNA is TGCAGCGTTGAAGATCCGGGACTAGGGGGCAATGAGCAGTTCTTC. Amino acid sequence: CSVEDPGLGGNEQFF.

In this sample, this clonotype turned up many times. This chain uses TRBV4-3 with TRBJ2-1, with 8 bases identical to TRBD2. Germline V lookup: CDR1 LGHNA, CDR2 YSLEER. The length of the CDR3 is 14 residues. Trimming removed 1 base from V and 4 bases from J; junction bases left unmatched: 0. The CDR3 coding sequence is TGCGCCAGCAGCCAAGTAGCGGGATACAATGAGCAGTTCTTC. It codes for CASSQVAGYNEQFF.

The chain joins TRBV29-1 to TRBJ1-2; D possibly corresponds to TRBD1 (5 bases). V was pared by 7 bases and J by 6 bases, with 21 bases between. The CDR3 length is 14 residues. The germline V gene has CDR1 SQVTM and CDR2 ANQGSEA. The CDR3 coding sequence is TGCAGCGCCCTCCGGGGCAGGAGGGAGGATGGCTACACCTTC. It encodes CSALRGRREDGYTF.

The chain joins TRBV5-5 to TRBJ1-1, with TRBD1 as a possible D gene (6 bases). This CDR3 is built from 17 residues. With 4 bases removed from V and 0 bases from J, the gap between germline ends came to 19 bases. In germline, CDR1 is SGHKS, CDR2 YYEKEE (reference sequence). The CDR3 sequence is CASSPQGRTHLNTEAFF. CDR3 nucleotide sequence: TGTGCCAGCAGCCCTCAGGGGCGCACCCACCTGAACACTGAAGCTTTCTTT.

This clonotype was counted a few times. The V call is TRBV12-3 or TRBV12-4, the J call TRBJ2-4; 9 bases align to TRBD1. The tail of the sequence fits TRBJ2-7 better, so the J call may be wrong. The CDR3 runs to 14 residues. CDR3 DNA: TGTGCCAGCACCCTGACAGGGGGTTTCGACGAGCAGTACTTC. It yields the protein CASTLTGGFDEQYF.

V and J are TRBV6-5 and TRBJ2-1; maybe TRBD1 (6 bases). Trimming removed 1 base from V and 10 bases from J, with 20 bases in between. The CDR3 extends over 16 amino acids. Germline CDR1 and CDR2: MNHEY and SVGAGI. The CDR3 region has the DNA TGTGCCAGCAGTTACTTGGGGGCGAGGAGCTCCTACGAGCAGTTCTTC. Protein sequence: CASSYLGARSSYEQFF.

V is TRBV29-1 and J is TRBJ2-1; TRBD1 matches at 9 bases. The germline gives CDR1 SQVTM, CDR2 ANQGSEA. V lost 8 bases to trimming and J lost 1 base; unmatched junction nucleotides: 3. The CDR3 consists of 13 residues. CDR3 in amino acids: CSLGQGSYNEQFF. DNA of the CDR3: TGCAGCCTAGGACAGGGGTCCTACAATGAGCAGTTCTTC.

V is TRBV12-3 or TRBV12-4 and J is TRBJ2-4; D might be TRBD2 (6 bases). The J call is uncertain, as TRBJ2-7 better fits the DNA end. CDR3 length equals 17 residues. CDR3 nucleotide sequence: TGTGCCAGCAGTCCTAGGGTGTCGGGGGTCTTTAAAACCGAGCAGTACTTC. Protein product: CASSPRVSGVFKTEQYF.

The chain couples TRBV20-1 to TRBJ2-3, with D tentatively TRBD2 (5 bases). The CDR3 is 14 residues long. V was trimmed by 2 bases and J by 1 base, leaving 10 bases between them. Germline V gene sequence: CDR1 DFQATT, CDR2 SNEGSKA (reference sequence). The CDR3 sequence is CSARRREGTDTQYF. DNA for the CDR3: TGCAGTGCTAGAAGACGGGAAGGCACAGATACGCAGTATTTT.

Turning to this clonotype: This clone may be a read error of a much larger clone one base away. V is TRBV24-1 and J is TRBJ2-7, with D maybe TRBD1 (6 bases). The CDR3 runs to 14 residues. In germline, CDR1 is KGHDR, CDR2 SFDVKD. V was clipped by 3 bases and J by 9 bases, with 17 bases between them. The CDR3 region has the DNA TGTGCCACCAGTGATGGCCAGCCTGGGGGCGGGCAGTACTTC. Its protein is CATSDGQPGGGQYF.

V gene TRBV24-1 combines with J gene TRBJ2-1; D may be TRBD1 or TRBD2 (5 bases each). Germline lookup yields CDR1 KGHDR and CDR2 SFDVKD. The CDR3 extends over 15 amino acids. Between the trimmed V and J ends, which lost 3 bases and 5 bases, there was a span of 13 bases. Written as DNA, the CDR3 is TGTGCCACCAGTGATCCGGGACGAAGCGACAATGAGCAGTTCTTC. This gives the protein CATSDPGRSDNEQFF.